The subject of this entry is one T cell receptor beta chain. Its antigen is unknown. This table comes from immunoSEQ multiplex PCR, and its TCRdb copy is limited to in-frame clones, with some not included. The table has roughly 100,000 clones, 85% to 95% seen once. Samples of blood were obtained at baseline, on cycle 4 day 1, and on cycle 7 day 1. This entry belongs to a study of OX40 agonist ivuxolimab in advanced cancers. Looking at the study overall: Of the participants, approximately 40% had some prior anti-PD-1, anti-PD-L1 or anti-CTLA-4 therapy, which was allowed. Whole-study findings and limits: At 0.1 to 3.0 mg/kg, CD4+ and CD8+ blood T cells expanded clonally by week 6. In general, CD8+ T cells held more expanded clones than CD4+ did, on average.

Losses at the gene ends were 4 bases for V and 0 bases for J; bases not matched to a gene: 8. The CDR3 consists of 17 residues. The V gene's germline CDR1 is LGHNA and CDR2 YSLEER. The chain carries TRBV4-3 and TRBJ2-7, with 11 bases lining up with TRBD2. The sequence derives from an adult with an advanced solid tumor such as melanoma, head and neck, liver or kidney cancer. The material was CD4+ or CD8+ T cells sorted from blood, obtained in a trial of the OX40 agonist ivuxolimab. The CDR3 DNA sequence: TGCGCCAGCAGCCCATGGGGCCTAGCGGGGGGCTCCTACGAGCAGTACTTC. As protein: CASSPWGLAGGSYEQYF.